This TCR beta chain derives from a study of CD8 T cell repertoires and HIV-1 epitope variants. Across the study: Controls included no peptide, Ebola AY9 epitope, and a CMV, EBV, flu pool. An uncultured baseline aliquot held 1M T cells.

CDR3 size: 14 residues. In germline, CDR1 is SEHNR, CDR2 FQNEAQ (reference sequence). V gave up 2 bases and J gave up 3 bases; unmatched junction bases: 4. Sequencing was performed with immunoSEQ multiplex PCR; in TCRdb, only in-frame clones are kept and a portion is missing. The table lists approximately 5,000 clones, 60% to 65% of them singletons. Comment on this clone: Its antigen is unknown.

This sequence joins TRBV7-9 and TRBJ2-7, with 7 positions matching TRBD1. This receptor was taken from a male donor with HIV. Material: cultured CD8+ T cells derived from PBMCs. The chain's CDR3 is CASSLLDRRYEQYF. The CDR3, as DNA: TGTGCCAGCAGCTTATTGGACAGGCGCTACGAGCAGTACTTC.